This T cell receptor beta chain was captured by sequencing in a study of T cells in Graves' hyperthyroidism and ophthalmopathy. The overall study: Once the initial diagnosis was made, peripheral blood was obtained before any treatment.

The source material, RNA transcripts, was used to amplify TCR beta CDR3 regions. HTBI primers were used for first-round RT-PCR of the TCR CDR3. In TCRdb, the multiplex PCR reads were re-called with MiXCR into one record per CDR3 protein. The data hold hundreds of thousands of distinct CDR3 sequences, with around 15% observed a single time. Patients were excluded for uncontrolled infection, other autoimmune disease, pregnancy or lactation. This CDR3 has 15 amino acids. In germline, CDR1 is MDHEN, CDR2 SYDVKM. Trimming removed 4 bases at V and 3 bases at J, with 13 bases between. This clonotype was recorded many times.

The TCR originated in a woman between 18 and 29 years old with Graves' hyperthyroidism. V usage is TRBV28 and J usage is TRBJ2-1, with D maybe TRBD1 (7 bases). The source material was blood. CDR3 nucleotide sequence: TGTGCCAGCAGTTGGAACAGGGGAGGCTACAATGAGCAGTTCTTC. Its protein is CASSWNRGGYNEQFF.